These 29 T cell receptor beta chains were sequenced from one sample in a study of blood T cell repertoires in COVID-19. Generated by immunoSEQ multiplex PCR, the TCRdb table keeps only in-frame clones and is missing some. This sample has 200,000 to 300,000 clones, with roughly nine tenths found just once. Sequencing used peripheral blood. The receptors shown here come from a man aged 35 to 55 who had recovered from COVID-19.

This rearrangement joins TRBV6-6 to TRBJ1-6, with a tentative D call TRBD1 (6 bases). V gave up 7 bases and J gave up 7 bases, with 14 bases separating them. CDR1 is MNHNY and CDR2 is SVGAGI in the germline V gene (reference sequence). The CDR3 contains 14 residues. CDR3 DNA: TGTGCCAGCATCCTAAAGGGGGGGAATTCACCCCTCCACTTT. Translation gives CASILKGGNSPLHF.

The chain has TRBV6-1 and TRBJ1-1; 9 positions agree with TRBD1. Germline-derived CDR1 and CDR2 are MNHNS and SASEGT. The CDR3 is 14 amino acids. After removal of 3 bases from V and 4 bases from J, the junction contained 3 bases not matched to a gene. The CDR3 nucleotides are TGTGCCAGCAGTGAGACAGGGGGTCTCACTGAAGCTTTCTTT. Its translation: CASSETGGLTEAFF.

The chain employs TRBV25-1 and TRBJ2-7; D is uncertain. The CDR3 length is 13 residues. CDR1 is MGHDK and CDR2 is SYGVNS in the germline V gene. Trimming stripped 8 bases from V and 2 bases from J, with 13 bases between. CDR3 in DNA: TGTGCCAGCTCGACACCTTCACCCTACGAGCAGTACTTC. Translating gives CASSTPSPYEQYF.

This chain connects TRBV10-3 to TRBJ2-3, with 10 bases matching TRBD2. The V gene end was trimmed by 7 bases and the J gene end by 5 bases; junction bases not matched to a gene: 6. Per the germline V gene, CDR1 is ENHRY and CDR2 is SYGVKD. This CDR3 comprises 14 residues. The CDR3 DNA reads as TGTGCCATCAAGGCGAGCGGGGGGGGAGATACGCAGTATTTT. Protein product: CAIKASGGGDTQYF.

The chain recombines TRBV3-1 (or the pseudogene TRBV3-2) with TRBJ2-7, with 12 positions matching TRBD2. CDR1 and CDR2 (germline): LGHDT, YNNKEL (reference sequence). V lost 10 bases and J lost 3; bases outside the gene matches: 13. The CDR3 contains 16 residues. CDR3 in amino acids: CATLSATSGGHYEQYF. Here the CDR3 DNA reads TGTGCCACCCTCTCGGCGACTAGCGGGGGCCACTACGAGCAGTACTTC.

J is TRBJ1-1 and V is TRBV5-6; maybe TRBD1 (5 bases). Looked up from germline, CDR1 is SGHDT and CDR2 is YYEEEE. The CDR3 sequence is 17 residues long. V lost 1 base, J lost 5 bases, and 21 bases lay in between. CDR3 region: CASSLPEDGGARTEAFF. Here the CDR3 DNA reads TGTGCCAGCAGCTTGCCAGAGGACGGTGGGGCTCGGACTGAAGCTTTCTTT.

The chain couples TRBV30 to TRBJ2-1, with 10 nucleotides matching TRBD2. The V segment lost 4 bases and the J segment 0 bases; nucleotides outside the gene matches: 6. The germline V gene has CDR1 GTSNPN and CDR2 SVGIG (reference sequence). This CDR3 spans 16 amino acids. CDR3 amino acids: CAWTEASGSSYNEQFF. CDR3 coding DNA: TGTGCCTGGACTGAAGCTAGCGGGAGCTCCTACAATGAGCAGTTCTTC.

This chain uses TRBV19 with TRBJ2-7; D might be TRBD1 (5 bases). Germline V gene data show CDR1 as LNHDA and CDR2 as SQIVND (reference sequence). The CDR3 spans 19 residues. Trimming took 5 bases from V and 2 from J, leaving 28 bases between them. The CDR3 DNA follows: TGTGCCAGTAGTCCGGCCGGCCAGGGTGGTCGCATTTACCCCTACGAGCAGTACTTC. Translation gives CASSPAGQGGRIYPYEQYF. The full variable domain, its missing parts supplied by reference TRBV19 and TRBJ2-7, is DGGITQSPKYLFRKEGQNVTLSCEQNLNHDAMYWYRQDPGQGLRLIYYSQIVNDFQKGDIAEGYSVSREKKESFPLTVTSAQKNPTAFYLCASSPAGQGGRIYPYEQYFGPGTRLTVT.

This chain uses TRBV10-3 with TRBJ2-5, with D possibly matching TRBD1 (6 bases). V was pared by 2 bases and J by 2 bases, with 6 bases between. Germline V gene data show CDR1 as ENHRY and CDR2 as SYGVKD. The CDR3 extends over 13 amino acids. As DNA, the CDR3 is TGTGCCATCAGTGAGCAGGGGCAAGAGACCCAGTACTTC. This sequence encodes CAISEQGQETQYF.

This clone was detected only a few times. The chain combines TRBV9 with TRBJ1-2; the match to TRBD1 covers 9 bases. The CDR3 contains 14 residues. Germline V gives CDR1 SGDLS, CDR2 YYNGEE. V was pared by 0 bases and J by 4 bases, with 1 base of the junction left unmatched. The CDR3 region is CASSVAGQGYGYTF. CDR3 nucleotides: TGTGCCAGCAGCGTAGCGGGACAGGGCTATGGCTACACCTTC.

The V call is TRBV7-8, the J call TRBJ2-1; 14 bases match TRBD2. Looked up from germline, CDR1 is SGHVS and CDR2 is FQNEAQ. The V gene end was trimmed by 4 bases and the J gene end by 8 bases; junction bases not matched to a gene: 7. The CDR3 runs to 16 residues. CDR3 sequence: CASSSTGTSGSHEQFF. The DNA for the CDR3 is TGTGCCAGCAGCTCAACCGGGACTAGCGGGAGTCATGAGCAGTTCTTC.

CDR3 loop: CASSFRAVTQYF. CDR3 sequence (DNA): TGTGCCAGCAGCTTTCGAGCGGTTACGCAGTATTTT. This sequence joins TRBV5-6 and TRBJ2-3, with D maybe TRBD2 (5 bases). Trimming removed 2 bases from V and 8 bases from J, with 9 bases in between. Germline V CDR1 and CDR2: SGHDT, YYEEEE. The CDR3 is made up of 12 amino acids. The variable domain in full, completed from reference TRBV5-6 and TRBJ2-3, reads DAGVTQSPTHLIKTRGQQVTLRCSPKSGHDTVSWYQQALGQGPQFIFQYYEEEERQRGNFPDRFSGHQFPNYSSELNVNALLLGDSALYLCASSFRAVTQYFGPGTRLTVL.

The gene calls are TRBV7-8 and TRBJ1-5, with D perhaps TRBD1 (5 bases). The length of the CDR3 is 18 residues. Germline V gene lookup returns CDR1 SGHVS and CDR2 FQNEAQ. The V end lost 5 bases, the J end lost 9 bases, and 29 bases lay between the germline ends. The CDR3 sequence: CASSPTPLRQGLRRPQHF. The CDR3, as DNA: TGTGCCAGCAGCCCGACCCCGCTGCGGCAGGGACTTCGTAGGCCCCAGCATTTT.

The gene calls are TRBV11-2 and TRBJ1-6, with TRBD1 matching 9 bases. In germline, CDR1 is SGHAT, CDR2 FQNNGV. This CDR3 has 14 residues. Trimming took 1 base from V and 13 from J; bases not matched to a gene: 5. CDR3 sequence: CASSLGGQGWPLHF. The CDR3 bases are TGTGCCAGCAGCTTAGGTGGACAGGGGTGGCCCCTCCACTTT.

V and J are TRBV6-5 and TRBJ1-6; D is ambiguous. The V gene lost 6 bases and the J gene lost 12 bases, with 21 bases spanning the gap. Germline assignment: CDR1 MNHEY and CDR2 SVGAGI. The CDR3 loop spans 15 amino acids. The CDR3 reads CASRLRNIPPLPLHF. CDR3 DNA: TGTGCCAGCAGACTACGGAACATACCCCCTTTACCCCTCCACTTT.

This clone came up once. V and J are TRBV5-8 and TRBJ2-3; TRBD2 is a possible D gene (6 bases). Germline-derived CDR1 and CDR2 are SGHTS and YDEGEE. V was pared by 3 bases and J by 6 bases, with 23 bases between. CDR3 length: 17 residues. The chain's CDR3 is CASSSSLRGPNGDTQYF. CDR3 DNA: TGTGCCAGCAGCTCCTCACTGCGGGGTCCTAACGGGGATACGCAGTATTTT.

The chain has TRBV3-1 (or the pseudogene TRBV3-2) and TRBJ1-2; D is ambiguous. Germline assignment: CDR1 LGHDT and CDR2 YNNKEL (reference sequence). The V and J ends lost 7 bases and 4 bases respectively, with 16 bases between them. The CDR3 totals 14 residues. This chain's CDR3 is CASNREGSPYGYTF. In nucleotides, the CDR3 is TGTGCCAGCAACCGGGAGGGCTCCCCCTATGGCTACACCTTC.

V is TRBV18 and J is TRBJ1-3, with D unresolved. With 2 bases removed from V and 0 bases from J, the gap between germline ends came to 11 bases. Germline V gene data show CDR1 as KGHSH and CDR2 as LQKENI. This CDR3 comprises 16 residues. CDR3 bases: TGTGCCAGCTCACCAAGAGGCACGCTCTCTGGAAACACCATATATTTT. It yields the protein CASSPRGTLSGNTIYF. The complete variable domain, with remaining parts taken from reference TRBV18 and TRBJ1-3, reads NAGVMQNPRHLVRRRGQEARLRCSPMKGHSHVYWYRQLPEEGLKFMVYLQKENIIDESGMPKERFSAEFPKEGPSILRIQQVVRGDSAAYFCASSPRGTLSGNTIYFGEGSWLTVV.

CDR3 bases: TGCAGCGCTTCAGACCAGGGGGCGCATGGCTACACCTTC. This encodes CSASDQGAHGYTF. V is TRBV29-1 and J is TRBJ1-2, with TRBD1 matching over 8 bases. Germline lookup yields CDR1 SQVTM and CDR2 ANQGSEA. Trimming removed 7 bases from V and 6 bases from J; junction bases left unmatched: 10. CDR3 length equals 13 residues.

This clone was counted a few times. The CDR3 coding sequence is TGTGCCACCAACAGGAAGGAGGGTAAAGCCGGGGAGCTGTTTTTT. Its translation: CATNRKEGKAGELFF. This chain connects TRBV15 to TRBJ2-2, with a possible D match to TRBD2 (6 bases). CDR1 is LNHNV, CDR2 YYDKDF, per germline (reference sequence). Deletions cut 7 bases from V and 6 bases from J, with 18 bases between. The CDR3 has 15 amino acids.

The V gene is TRBV19, the J gene TRBJ1-2; 9 nucleotides agree with TRBD1. The CDR3 is 16 amino acids. V was clipped by 6 bases and J by 5 bases; unmatched bases: 13. Germline-derived CDR1 and CDR2 are LNHDA and SQIVND (reference sequence). Written as DNA, the CDR3 is TGTGCCAGTAGCCCCTCGGGGGGGACAGGGCTTTATGGCTACACCTTC. Residues: CASSPSGGTGLYGYTF.

The chain is built from TRBV30 and TRBJ1-1, with D possibly matching TRBD1 (5 bases). Germline CDR1 and CDR2: GTSNPN and SVGIG (reference sequence). The V gene lost 6 bases and the J gene lost 7 bases, with 9 bases spanning the gap. The CDR3 runs 10 residues. CDR3 in amino acids: CACQRGEAFF. CDR3 coding DNA: TGTGCCTGTCAAAGGGGTGAAGCTTTCTTT. The full variable domain, with the rest looked up from reference TRBV30 and TRBJ1-1, is SQTIHQWPATLVQPVGSPLSLECTVEGTSNPNLYWYRQAAGRGLQLLFYSVGIGQISSEVPQNLSASRPQDRQFILSSKKLLLSDSGFYLCACQRGEAFFGQGTRLTVV.

The chain couples TRBV7-2 to TRBJ2-7, with D maybe TRBD2 (6 bases). Germline V gene lookup returns CDR1 SGHTA and CDR2 FQGNSA. The CDR3 is made up of 15 amino acids. V lost 5 bases, J lost 2 bases, and 16 bases lay in between. In nucleotides, the CDR3 is TGTGCCAGCAGCGATCCCGGGAGCCCAACCTACGAGCAGTACTTC. Protein sequence: CASSDPGSPTYEQYF.

A single count supports this clone. The V call is TRBV3-1 (or the pseudogene TRBV3-2), the J call TRBJ1-3; D is perhaps TRBD1 (6 bases). The CDR3 spans 16 residues. Trimming took off 8 bases at V and 4 bases at J, with 21 bases between the two ends. The germline V gene has CDR1 LGHDT and CDR2 YNNKEL (reference sequence). For the CDR3, the DNA is TGTGCCAGCGAAATATCAACAGGGAGCAGGGGAAACACCATATATTTT. Translating gives CASEISTGSRGNTIYF.

The genes are TRBV14 and TRBJ2-7, with 7 nucleotides matching TRBD2. The length of the CDR3 is 14 residues. The V segment lost 3 bases and the J segment 1 base; nucleotides outside the gene matches: 3. Germline assignment: CDR1 SGHDN and CDR2 FVKESK. The CDR3 loop is CASSQASGSYEQYF. CDR3 in DNA: TGTGCCAGCAGCCAGGCTAGCGGTTCCTACGAGCAGTACTTC.

The CDR3 is CASSRGQGSYNEQFF. For the CDR3, the DNA is TGTGCCAGCAGCCGCGGACAGGGGAGTTACAATGAGCAGTTCTTC. V and J are TRBV7-3 and TRBJ2-1; 9 nucleotides align to TRBD1. Germline V gene lookup returns CDR1 SGHTA and CDR2 FQGTGA. V lost 5 bases, J lost 4 bases, and 6 bases stayed unmatched. This CDR3 spans 15 amino acids.

The rearrangement uses TRBV2 and TRBJ2-1; D gene unclear. Trimming left V 4 bases short and J 0 bases short, with 10 bases between. Germline CDR1 is SNHLY and CDR2 is FYNNEI. The CDR3 spans 15 residues. CDR3 protein: CASSGLFGSYNEQFF. The CDR3 nucleotides are TGTGCCAGCAGTGGGTTATTCGGCTCCTACAATGAGCAGTTCTTC.

This chain connects TRBV7-8 to TRBJ2-5; possible D gene TRBD2, 6 bases. The CDR3 runs 14 residues. CDR1 and CDR2 from the germline V gene are SGHVS and FQNEAQ. The V and J ends lost 1 base and 2 bases respectively, with 8 bases between them. The CDR3 coding sequence is TGTGCCAGCAGCTTAGAGACTAGGCAAGAGACCCAGTACTTC. Encoded protein: CASSLETRQETQYF.

In DNA form, the CDR3 reads TGTGCCAGCAGCCAGGCGGGAGGGCCCGTCAATGAGCAGTTCTTC. This codes for CASSQAGGPVNEQFF. The rearrangement links TRBV3-1 (or the pseudogene TRBV3-2) to TRBJ2-1, with 9 bases lining up with TRBD2. V was clipped by 3 bases and J by 6 bases; unmatched bases: 6. From germline, CDR1 is LGHDT and CDR2 YNNKEL (reference sequence). This CDR3 comprises 15 residues.